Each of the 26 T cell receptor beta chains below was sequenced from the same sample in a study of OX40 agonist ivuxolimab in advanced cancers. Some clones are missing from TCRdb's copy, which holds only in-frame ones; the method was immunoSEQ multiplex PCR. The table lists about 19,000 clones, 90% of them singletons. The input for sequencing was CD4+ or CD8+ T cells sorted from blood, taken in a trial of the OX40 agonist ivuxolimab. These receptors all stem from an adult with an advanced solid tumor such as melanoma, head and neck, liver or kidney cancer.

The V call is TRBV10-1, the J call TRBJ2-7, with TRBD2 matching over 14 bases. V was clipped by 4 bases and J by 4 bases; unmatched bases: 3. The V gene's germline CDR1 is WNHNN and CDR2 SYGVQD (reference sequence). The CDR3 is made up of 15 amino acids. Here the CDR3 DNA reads TGCGCCAGCAGTGGGGGACTAGCGGGAGTTTACGAGCAGTACTTC. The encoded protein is CASSGGLAGVYEQYF.

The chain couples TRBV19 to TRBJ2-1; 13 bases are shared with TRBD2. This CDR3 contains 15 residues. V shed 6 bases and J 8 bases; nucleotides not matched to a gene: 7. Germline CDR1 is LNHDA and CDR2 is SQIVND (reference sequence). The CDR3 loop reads CASRRTSGSGDEQFF. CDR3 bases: TGTGCCAGTAGAAGGACTAGCGGGAGTGGCGATGAGCAGTTCTTC.

The CDR3 DNA sequence: TGTGCCAGCAGTTTGGGACATTCAACGTACACTGAAGCTTTCTTT. This sequence encodes CASSLGHSTYTEAFF. V gene TRBV28 combines with J gene TRBJ1-1, with a weak D call TRBD1 (6 bases). CDR1 and CDR2 (germline): MDHEN, SYDVKM. V lost 3 bases to trimming and J lost 3 bases, with 14 bases between them. This CDR3 is 15 amino acids long. Full variable domain (outside the CDR3, taken from reference TRBV28 and TRBJ1-1): DVKVTQSSRYLVKRTGEKVFLECVQDMDHENMFWYRQDPGLGLRLIYFSYDVKMKEKGDIPEGYSVSREKKERFSLILESASTNQTSMYLCASSLGHSTYTEAFFGQGTRLTVV.

DNA of the CDR3: TGTGCCAGCAGTTTAGGGGGTAGCGGGAGGTTCTTC. Translated: CASSLGGSGRFF. This chain joins TRBV27 and TRBJ2-1, with 9 bases that match TRBD2. V dropped 2 bases and J dropped 15; count of bases not matched to a gene: 5. The CDR3 length is 12 residues. Germline CDR1 MNHEY, CDR2 SMNVEV (reference sequence).

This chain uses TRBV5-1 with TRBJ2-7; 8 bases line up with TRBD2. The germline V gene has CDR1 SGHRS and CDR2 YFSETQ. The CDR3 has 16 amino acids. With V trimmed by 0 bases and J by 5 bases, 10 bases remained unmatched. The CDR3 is CASSLAQGLAGDEQYF. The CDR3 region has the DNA TGCGCCAGCAGCTTGGCCCAGGGCCTAGCGGGTGACGAGCAGTACTTC.

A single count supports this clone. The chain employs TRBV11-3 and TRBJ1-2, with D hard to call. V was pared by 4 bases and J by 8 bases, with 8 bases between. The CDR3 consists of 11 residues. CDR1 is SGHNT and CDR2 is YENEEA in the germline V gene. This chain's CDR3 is CASSSKGGYTF. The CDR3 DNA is TGTGCCAGCAGCTCCAAAGGGGGCTACACCTTC.

The CDR3 bases are TGTGCCAGCAGCGTAGAGGGACAGGGAGAGACCCAGTACTTC. Its translation is CASSVEGQGETQYF. This chain connects TRBV9 to TRBJ2-5; 9 bases line up with TRBD1. The CDR3 extends over 14 amino acids. Germline CDR1 reads SGDLS; CDR2 reads YYNGEE. V lost 0 bases to trimming and J lost 4 bases; unmatched junction nucleotides: 1.

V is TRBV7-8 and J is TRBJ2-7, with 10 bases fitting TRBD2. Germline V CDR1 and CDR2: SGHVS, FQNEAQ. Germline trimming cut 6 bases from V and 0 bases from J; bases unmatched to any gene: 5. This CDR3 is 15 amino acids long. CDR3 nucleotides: TGTGCCAGCAGTAATCTAGCGGGAGCCTCCTACGAGCAGTACTTC. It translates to CASSNLAGASYEQYF.

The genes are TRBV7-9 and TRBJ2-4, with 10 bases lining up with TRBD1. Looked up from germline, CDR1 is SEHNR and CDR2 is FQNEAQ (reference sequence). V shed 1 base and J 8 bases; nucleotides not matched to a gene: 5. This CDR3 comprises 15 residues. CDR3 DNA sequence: TGTGCCAGCAGCTTAGGATCCGGGACAGGGGACATTCAGTACTTC. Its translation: CASSLGSGTGDIQYF.

CDR3 residues: CSVEGTGGGEQYF. In nucleotides, the CDR3 is TGCAGCGTTGAGGGGACAGGGGGCGGCGAGCAGTACTTC. The chain recombines TRBV29-1 with TRBJ2-7, with 12 positions matching TRBD1. Per germline, CDR1 SQVTM and CDR2 ANQGSEA. The length of the CDR3 is 13 residues. With 3 bases clipped from V and 6 bases from J, the junction kept 3 bases outside the gene matches.

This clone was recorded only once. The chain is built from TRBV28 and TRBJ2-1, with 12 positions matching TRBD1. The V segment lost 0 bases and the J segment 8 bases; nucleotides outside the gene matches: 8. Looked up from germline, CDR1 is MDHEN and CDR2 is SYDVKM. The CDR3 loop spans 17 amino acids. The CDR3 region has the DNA TGTGCCAGCAGTTTATGGTCCGGGACAGGGGGCGAGGATGAGCAGTTCTTC. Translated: CASSLWSGTGGEDEQFF.

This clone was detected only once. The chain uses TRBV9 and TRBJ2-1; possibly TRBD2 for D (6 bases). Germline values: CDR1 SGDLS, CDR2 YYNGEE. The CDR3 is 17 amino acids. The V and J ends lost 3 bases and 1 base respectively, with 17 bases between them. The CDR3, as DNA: TGTGCCAGCAGCGAAAGGTGGGTGGCGGGATCCTACAATGAGCAGTTCTTC. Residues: CASSERWVAGSYNEQFF. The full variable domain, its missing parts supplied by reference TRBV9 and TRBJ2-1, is DSGVTQTPKHLITATGQRVTLRCSPRSGDLSVYWYQQSLDQGLQFLIQYYNGEERAKGNILERFSAQQFPDLHSELNLSSLELGDSALYFCASSERWVAGSYNEQFFGPGTRLTVL.

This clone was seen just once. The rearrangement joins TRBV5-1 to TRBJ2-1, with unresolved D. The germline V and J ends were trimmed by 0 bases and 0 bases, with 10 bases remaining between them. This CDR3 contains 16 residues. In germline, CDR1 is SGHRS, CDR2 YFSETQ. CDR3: CASSLGVLGSYNEQFF. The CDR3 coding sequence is TGCGCCAGCAGCTTGGGGGTGCTTGGCTCCTACAATGAGCAGTTCTTC.

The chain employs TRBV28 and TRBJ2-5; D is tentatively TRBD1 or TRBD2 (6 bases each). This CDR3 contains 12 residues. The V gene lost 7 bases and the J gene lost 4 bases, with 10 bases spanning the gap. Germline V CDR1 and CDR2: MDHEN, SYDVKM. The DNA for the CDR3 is TGTGCCAGCACGGGGGCCGTAGAGACCCAGTACTTC. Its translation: CASTGAVETQYF.

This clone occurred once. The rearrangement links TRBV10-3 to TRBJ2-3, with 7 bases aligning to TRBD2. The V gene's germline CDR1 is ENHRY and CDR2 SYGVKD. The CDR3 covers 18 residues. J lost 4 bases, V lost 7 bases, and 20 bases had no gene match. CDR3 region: CAIIGVWVRRELADTQYF. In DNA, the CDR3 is TGTGCCATCATAGGGGTTTGGGTTCGGCGGGAGCTCGCAGATACGCAGTATTTT.

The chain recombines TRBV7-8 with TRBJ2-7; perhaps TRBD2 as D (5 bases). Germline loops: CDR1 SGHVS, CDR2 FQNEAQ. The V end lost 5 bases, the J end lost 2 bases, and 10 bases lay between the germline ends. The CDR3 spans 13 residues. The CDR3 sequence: CASSVDSTYEQYF. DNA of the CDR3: TGTGCCAGCAGCGTGGACTCGACCTACGAGCAGTACTTC.

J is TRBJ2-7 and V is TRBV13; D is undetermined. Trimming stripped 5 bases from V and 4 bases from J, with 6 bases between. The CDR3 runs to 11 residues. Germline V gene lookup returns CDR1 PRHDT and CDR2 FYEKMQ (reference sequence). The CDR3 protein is CASSLQYEQYF. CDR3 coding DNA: TGTGCCAGCAGCCTCCAGTACGAGCAGTACTTC.

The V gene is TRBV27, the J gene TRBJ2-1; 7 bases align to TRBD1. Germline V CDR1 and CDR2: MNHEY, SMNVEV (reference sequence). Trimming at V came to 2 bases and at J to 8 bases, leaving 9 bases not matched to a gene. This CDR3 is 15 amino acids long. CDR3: CASSLKQGSYYEQFF. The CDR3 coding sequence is TGTGCCAGCAGTTTAAAACAGGGGAGTTATTATGAGCAGTTCTTC.

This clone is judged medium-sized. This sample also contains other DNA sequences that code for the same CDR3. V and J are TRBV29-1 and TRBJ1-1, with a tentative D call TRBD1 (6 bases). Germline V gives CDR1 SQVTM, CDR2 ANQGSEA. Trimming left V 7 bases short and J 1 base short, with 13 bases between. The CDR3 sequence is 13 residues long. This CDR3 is CSATGTQNTEAFF. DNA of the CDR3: TGCAGCGCAACCGGGACACAGAACACTGAAGCTTTCTTT. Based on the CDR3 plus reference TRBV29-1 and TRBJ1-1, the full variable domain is SAVISQKPSRDICQRGTSLTIQCQVDSQVTMMFWYRQQPGQSLTLIATANQGSEATYESGFVIDKFPISRPNLTFSTLTVSNMSPEDSSIYLCSATGTQNTEAFFGQGTRLTVV.

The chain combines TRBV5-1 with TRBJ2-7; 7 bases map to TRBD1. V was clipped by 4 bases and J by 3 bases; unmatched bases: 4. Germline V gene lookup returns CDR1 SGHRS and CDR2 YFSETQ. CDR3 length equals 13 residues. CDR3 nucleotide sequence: TGCGCCAGCAGCGCCGGGACAGACTACGAGCAGTACTTC. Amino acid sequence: CASSAGTDYEQYF.

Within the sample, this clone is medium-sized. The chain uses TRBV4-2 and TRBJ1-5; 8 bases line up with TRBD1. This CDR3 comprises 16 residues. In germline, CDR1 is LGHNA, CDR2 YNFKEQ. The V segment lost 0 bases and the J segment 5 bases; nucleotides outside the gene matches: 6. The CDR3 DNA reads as TGTGCCAGCAGCCAAGACGGACAGGGCCCCTATCAGCCCCAGCATTTT. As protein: CASSQDGQGPYQPQHF.

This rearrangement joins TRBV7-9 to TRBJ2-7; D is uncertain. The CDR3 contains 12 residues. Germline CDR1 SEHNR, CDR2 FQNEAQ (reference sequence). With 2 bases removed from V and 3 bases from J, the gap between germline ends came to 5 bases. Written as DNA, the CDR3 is TGTGCCAGCAGCTTACAAGGCTACGAGCAGTACTTC. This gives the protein CASSLQGYEQYF.

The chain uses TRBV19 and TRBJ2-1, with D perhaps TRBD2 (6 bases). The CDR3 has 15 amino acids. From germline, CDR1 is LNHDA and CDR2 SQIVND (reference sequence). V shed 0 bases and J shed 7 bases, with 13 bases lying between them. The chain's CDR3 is CASSIDHRGSNEQFF. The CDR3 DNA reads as TGTGCCAGTAGTATAGACCACCGGGGGTCTAATGAGCAGTTCTTC.

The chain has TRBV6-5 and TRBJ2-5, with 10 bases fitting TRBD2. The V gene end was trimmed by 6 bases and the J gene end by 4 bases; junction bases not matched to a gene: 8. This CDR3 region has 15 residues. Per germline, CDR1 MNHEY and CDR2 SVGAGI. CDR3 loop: CASSLGSGRPETQYF. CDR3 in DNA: TGTGCCAGCAGCTTGGGTAGCGGGAGGCCAGAGACCCAGTACTTC.

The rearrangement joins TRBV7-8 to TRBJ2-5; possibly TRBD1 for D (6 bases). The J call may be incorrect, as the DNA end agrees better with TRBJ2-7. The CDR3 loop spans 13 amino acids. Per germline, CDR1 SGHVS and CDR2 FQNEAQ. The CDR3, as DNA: TGTGCCAGCAGCTTATACAGGGATTACGAGCAGTACTTC. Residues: CASSLYRDYEQYF.

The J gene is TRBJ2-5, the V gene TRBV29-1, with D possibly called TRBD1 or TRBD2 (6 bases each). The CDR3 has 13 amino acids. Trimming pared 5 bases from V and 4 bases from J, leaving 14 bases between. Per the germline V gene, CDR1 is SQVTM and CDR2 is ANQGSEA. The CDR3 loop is CSVRGDSLETQYF. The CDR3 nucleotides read TGCAGCGTTAGGGGGGATTCACTAGAGACCCAGTACTTC.